The 17 T cell receptor beta chains given below trace back to one sample, sequenced in a study of blood T cell repertoires in COVID-19. Repertoires were generated with immunoSEQ multiplex PCR, while TCRdb's copy carries only in-frame clones and drops some. The sample has a few hundred thousand clones, approximately 87% seen once. The sample taken for sequencing was PBMCs or T cells enriched from blood (not recorded which). The receptors derive from a man aged 40-55 years in a cohort exposed to, infected with or recovered from COVID-19 (not recorded which).

The chain links TRBV5-4 to TRBJ2-3, with a weak D call TRBD1 (5 bases). Germline assignment: CDR1 SGHNT and CDR2 YYREEE (reference sequence). This CDR3 spans 18 amino acids. Trimming took 1 base from V and 6 from J, leaving 24 bases between them. The CDR3 DNA is TGTGCCAGCAGCTTGACAGGTCCCCTGGCGGCCAATTGGGATACGCAGTATTTT. Its translation: CASSLTGPLAANWDTQYF. Full variable domain (outside the CDR3, taken from reference TRBV5-4 and TRBJ2-3): ETGVTQSPTHLIKTRGQQVTLRCSSQSGHNTVSWYQQALGQGPQFIFQYYREEENGRGNFPPRFSGLQFPNYSSELNVNALELDDSALYLCASSLTGPLAANWDTQYFGPGTRLTVL.

This clone came up a few times. CDR3 protein: CASRVDPNQPQHF. The CDR3, as DNA: TGTGCCAGCAGAGTAGATCCCAATCAGCCCCAGCATTTT. The J gene is TRBJ1-5, the V gene TRBV28; D not resolved. V dropped 6 bases and J dropped 3 bases, with 9 bases sitting between them. CDR1 is MDHEN, CDR2 SYDVKM, per germline. The CDR3 runs 13 residues.

The genes are TRBV28 and TRBJ1-3, with 7 bases that match TRBD1. Germline CDR1 and CDR2: MDHEN and SYDVKM. The CDR3 contains 14 residues. J was trimmed by 4 bases and V by 4 bases; bases with no gene match: 4. The CDR3 DNA reads as TGTGCCAGCAGTTCAACGGGACAGGGAAACACCATATATTTT. It translates to CASSSTGQGNTIYF.

The V call is TRBV18, the J call TRBJ2-2; 7 bases are a match to TRBD2. This CDR3 contains 17 residues. V dropped 2 bases and J dropped 0; count of bases not matched to a gene: 6. CDR1 and CDR2 from the germline V gene are KGHSH and LQKENI. CDR3 amino acids: CASSPTLAEANTGELFF. CDR3 bases: TGTGCCAGCTCACCAACGCTAGCGGAGGCGAACACCGGGGAGCTGTTTTTT.

This clone appeared a few times. CDR3 nucleotide sequence: TGTGCCAGCAGTTTCTATGGTTATAGCAATCAGCCCCAGCATTTT. Its protein is CASSFYGYSNQPQHF. The rearrangement uses TRBV27 and TRBJ1-5; D uncertain. V was clipped by 3 bases and J by 0 bases, with 9 bases between them. The CDR3 contains 15 residues. Germline lookup yields CDR1 MNHEY and CDR2 SMNVEV (reference sequence).

The V call is TRBV19, the J call TRBJ2-7, with TRBD1 as a possible D gene (5 bases). V dropped 0 bases and J dropped 1 base, with 19 bases sitting between them. CDR3 length: 18 amino acids. Germline CDR1 LNHDA, CDR2 SQIVND (reference sequence). CDR3 nucleotide sequence: TGTGCCAGTAGTATAGACGGGCGATCGCAGGGTAAATCCTACGAGCAGTACTTC. Protein product: CASSIDGRSQGKSYEQYF.

The J gene is TRBJ2-1, the V gene TRBV4-1; possible D gene TRBD1, 6 bases. The germline V and J ends were trimmed by 2 bases and 6 bases, with 14 bases remaining between them. The CDR3 is made up of 15 amino acids. Germline CDR1 reads MGHRA; CDR2 reads YSYEKL. The CDR3 is CASSQYPQGPNEQFF. CDR3 sequence (DNA): TGCGCCAGCAGCCAATATCCACAGGGCCCCAATGAGCAGTTCTTC.

This clone was seen a handful of times. This chain uses TRBV24-1 with TRBJ2-2; D is undetermined. This CDR3 is built from 14 residues. V lost 7 bases to trimming and J lost 5 bases, with 13 bases between them. The germline V gene encodes CDR1 KGHDR and CDR2 SFDVKD. CDR3 sequence: CATRTSDETGELFF. CDR3 nucleotides: TGTGCCACCAGGACTTCAGACGAGACCGGGGAGCTGTTTTTT.

V and J are TRBV10-1 and TRBJ2-7, with 9 nucleotides matching TRBD2. CDR1 WNHNN and CDR2 SYGVQD come from the germline V gene (reference sequence). Trimming took 0 bases from V and 3 from J; bases not matched to a gene: 3. The CDR3 has 15 amino acids. The CDR3 DNA is TGCGCCAGCAGTGAGTCACCGACTAGCGGCTACGAGCAGTACTTC. Translated, it gives CASSESPTSGYEQYF.

The chain has TRBV10-2 and TRBJ1-2, with TRBD1 matching over 7 bases. The CDR3 loop spans 14 amino acids. Germline V CDR1 and CDR2: WSHSY, SAAADI. J was trimmed by 3 bases and V by 6 bases; bases with no gene match: 7. The CDR3 protein is CASSKDRVYYGYTF. CDR3 sequence (DNA): TGCGCCAGCAGCAAAGACAGGGTTTACTATGGCTACACCTTC.

This chain connects TRBV7-2 to TRBJ2-7, with 10 bases matching TRBD2. The CDR3 totals 14 residues. J gave up 7 bases and V 5 bases, and 8 bases lay outside the gene matches. The germline CDR1 and CDR2 sequences are SGHTA and FQGNSA. The CDR3: CASSLSGRLREQYF. DNA of the CDR3: TGTGCCAGCAGCCTTAGCGGGAGGCTGAGGGAGCAGTACTTC.

The V call is TRBV11-1, the J call TRBJ1-6; no clear D. V lost 2 bases to trimming and J lost 7 bases, with 15 bases between them. The CDR3 spans 16 residues. From germline, CDR1 is SGHAT and CDR2 FQDESV (reference sequence). The CDR3 sequence is CASSLRARTTNSPLHF. The CDR3 nucleotides read TGTGCCAGCAGCTTACGTGCACGGACTACGAATTCACCCCTCCACTTT.

The chain employs TRBV5-1 and TRBJ1-2; 10 bases are shared with TRBD1. Germline-derived CDR1 and CDR2 are SGHRS and YFSETQ. The CDR3 has 15 amino acids. The ends lost 5 bases at V and 6 bases at J; junction bases unmatched: 10. This CDR3 reads CASRHTDRGLDGYTF. CDR3 nucleotides: TGCGCCAGCAGACATACCGACAGGGGGCTGGATGGCTACACCTTC.

This rearrangement joins TRBV18 to TRBJ1-5, with 7 nucleotides matching TRBD1. The V gene's germline CDR1 is KGHSH and CDR2 LQKENI. This CDR3 is built from 14 residues. V lost 3 bases to trimming and J lost 6 bases; unmatched junction nucleotides: 5. CDR3 in DNA: TGTGCCAGCTCACCTGAGGGACAGAGTCAGCCCCAGCATTTT. This codes for CASSPEGQSQPQHF.

The CDR3 DNA follows: TGTGCCAGCAGATCCCTAGTGGGACAGGGCGGTGAAAAACTGTTTTTT. Its translation is CASRSLVGQGGEKLFF. This chain connects TRBV7-8 to TRBJ1-4, with 9 bases fitting TRBD1. The CDR3 consists of 16 residues. J was trimmed by 7 bases and V by 6 bases; bases with no gene match: 12. Per the germline V gene, CDR1 is SGHVS and CDR2 is FQNEAQ.

The CDR3 DNA is TGTGCCAGCAGCTTAGGTATCCCAACAAACAATGAGCAGTTCTTC. This codes for CASSLGIPTNNEQFF. The J gene is TRBJ2-1, the V gene TRBV7-8; D ambiguous. V lost 1 base to trimming and J lost 5 bases, with 12 bases between them. In germline, CDR1 is SGHVS, CDR2 FQNEAQ. This CDR3 contains 15 residues.

This clone was detected once. The chain combines TRBV29-1 with TRBJ2-5; 9 bases agree with TRBD1. Germline lookup yields CDR1 SQVTM and CDR2 ANQGSEA. V trimming: 7 bases; J trimming: 5 bases; junction bases outside the gene matches: 11. The CDR3 length is 14 residues. The CDR3 nucleotides are TGCAGCGCGAAACAGGGGGCACTGCGGGAGACCCAGTACTTC. It codes for CSAKQGALRETQYF.